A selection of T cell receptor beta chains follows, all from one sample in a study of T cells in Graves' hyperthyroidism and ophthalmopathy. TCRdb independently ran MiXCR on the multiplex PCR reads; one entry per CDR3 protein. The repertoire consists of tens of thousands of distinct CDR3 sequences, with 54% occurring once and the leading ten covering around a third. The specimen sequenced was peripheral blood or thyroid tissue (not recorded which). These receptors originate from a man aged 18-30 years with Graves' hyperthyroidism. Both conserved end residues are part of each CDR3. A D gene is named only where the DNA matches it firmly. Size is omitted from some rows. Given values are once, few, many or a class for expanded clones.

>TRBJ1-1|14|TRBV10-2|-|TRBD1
CASMTTGGWTEAFF
TGCGCCAGCATGACTACAGGGGGTTGGACTGAAGCTTTCTTT
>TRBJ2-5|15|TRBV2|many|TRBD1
CASSPTDRGAKTQYF
TGTGCCAGCAGTCCGACGGACAGGGGGGCTAAAACCCAGTACTTC
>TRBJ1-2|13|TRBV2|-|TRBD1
CASRGGQAYGYTF
TGTGCCAGCAGGGGGGGACAGGCCTATGGCTACACCTTC
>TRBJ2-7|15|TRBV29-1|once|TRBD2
CSVEPLGTTHYEQYF
TGCAGCGTTGAGCCGCTCGGGACTACCCACTACGAGCAGTACTTC
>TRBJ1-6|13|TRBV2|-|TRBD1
CASHDRVNSPLHF
TGTGCCAGTCATGACAGGGTTAATTCACCCCTCCACTTT
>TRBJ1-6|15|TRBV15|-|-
CAASSQGHRDSPLHF
TGTGCCGCCAGCAGCCAAGGACACAGGGATTCACCCCTCCACTTT
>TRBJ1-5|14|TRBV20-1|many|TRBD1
CSAPGQGRNQPQHF
TGCAGTGCACCGGGACAGGGACGCAATCAGCCCCAGCATTTT
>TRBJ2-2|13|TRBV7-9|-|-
CASSLDGTGELFF
TGTGCCAGCAGCTTAGACGGTACTGGGGAGCTGTTTTTT
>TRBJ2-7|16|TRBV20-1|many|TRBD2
CSARDLWRGGGYEQYF
TGCAGTGCTAGAGATCTTTGGCGGGGGGGCGGTTACGAGCAGTACTTC
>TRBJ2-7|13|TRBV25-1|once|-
CASSPPTSHEQYF
TGTGCCAGCAGTCCTCCCACTAGCCACGAGCAGTACTTC
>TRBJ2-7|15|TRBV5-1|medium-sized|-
CASSLVAAVSYEQYF
TGCGCCAGCAGCTTGGTAGCGGCGGTCTCCTACGAGCAGTACTTC
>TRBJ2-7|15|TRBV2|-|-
CASSPGGRTDYGQYF
TGTGCCAGCAGTCCCGGGGGACGTACAGATTACGGGCAGTACTTC
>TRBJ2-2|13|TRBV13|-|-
CASSLGDAGKLSF
TGTGCCAGCAGCTTAGGGGACGCCGGGAAGCTGTCTTTT
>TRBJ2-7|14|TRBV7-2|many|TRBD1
CASSRDSLSYEQYF
TGTGCCAGCAGCCGGGACAGCCTCTCCTACGAGCAGTACTTC
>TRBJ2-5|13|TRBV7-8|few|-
CASSKTGEGTQYF
TGTGCCAGCAGCAAGACAGGGGAGGGGACCCAGTACTTC
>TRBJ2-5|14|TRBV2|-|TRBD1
CASRGTGGYETQYF
TGTGCCAGCAGGGGGACAGGGGGTTACGAGACCCAGTACTTC
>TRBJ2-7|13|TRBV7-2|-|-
CASSLEQGGEQYF
TGTGCCAGCAGCTTAGAACAGGGTGGCGAGCAGTACTTC
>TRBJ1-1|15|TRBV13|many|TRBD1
CASSYFQGATTEAFF
TGTGCCAGCAGCTACTTCCAGGGGGCGACCACTGAAGCTTTCTTT
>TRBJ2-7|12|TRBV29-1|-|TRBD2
CSTGTSAYEQYF
TGCAGCACCGGGACTAGCGCCTACGAGCAGTACTTC
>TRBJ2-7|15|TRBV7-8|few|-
CASSLVPGLVYEQYF
TGTGCCAGCAGCTTAGTACCAGGTCTGGTCTACGAGCAGTACTTC
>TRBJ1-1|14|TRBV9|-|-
CASSPYPGDTEAFF
TGTGCCAGCAGCCCATACCCGGGAGACACTGAAGCTTTCTTT
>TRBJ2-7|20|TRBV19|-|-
CASSTYRTGPRGGGIYEQYF
TGTGCCAGTAGTACCTACCGGACAGGGCCGCGCGGGGGGGGGATCTACGAGCAGTACTTC
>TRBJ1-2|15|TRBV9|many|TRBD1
CASSVRDRDLHGYTF
TGTGCCAGCAGCGTGCGGGACAGGGATTTACATGGCTACACCTTC
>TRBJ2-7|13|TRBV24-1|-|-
CATSDPNEREQYF
TGTGCCACCAGTGACCCTAACGAACGCGAGCAGTACTTC
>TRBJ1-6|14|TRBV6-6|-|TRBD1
CATGTGDNNSPLHF
TGTGCCACCGGAACAGGGGATAATAATTCACCCCTCCACTTT
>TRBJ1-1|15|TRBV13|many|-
CASSLGTGAHTEAFF
TGTGCCAGCAGCTTAGGAACGGGGGCACACACTGAAGCTTTCTTT
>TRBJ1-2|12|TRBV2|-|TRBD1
CASRSQGFGYTF
TGTGCCAGCAGATCACAGGGGTTTGGCTACACCTTC
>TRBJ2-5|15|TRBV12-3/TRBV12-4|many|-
CASTVAWGTRETQYF
TGTGCCAGCACCGTAGCCTGGGGGACTCGAGAGACCCAGTACTTC
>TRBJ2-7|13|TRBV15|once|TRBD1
CATSTRTGNEQYF
TGTGCCACCAGCACCCGGACAGGGAACGAGCAGTACTTC
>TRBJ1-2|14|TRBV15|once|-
CATGVGGAWYGYTF
TGTGCCACCGGAGTGGGGGGCGCCTGGTATGGCTACACCTTC
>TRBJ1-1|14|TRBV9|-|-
CASSAGTLNTEAFF
TGTGCCAGCAGCGCAGGGACACTGAACACTGAAGCTTTCTTT
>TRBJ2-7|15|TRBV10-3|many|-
CAISESQDPSYEQYF
TGTGCCATCAGTGAGTCACAGGATCCATCCTACGAGCAGTACTTC
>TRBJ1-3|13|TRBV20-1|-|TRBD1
CTRDRGLGNTIYF
TGCACTAGGGACAGGGGGCTTGGAAACACCATATATTTT
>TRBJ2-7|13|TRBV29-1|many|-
CSVVTVAGYEQYF
TGCAGCGTTGTGACAGTTGCCGGCTACGAGCAGTACTTC
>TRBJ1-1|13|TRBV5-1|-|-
CASTTTGNTEAFF
TGCGCCAGCACCACTACAGGGAACACTGAAGCTTTCTTT
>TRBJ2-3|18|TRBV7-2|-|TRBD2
CASSKSDHVRDYTDTQYF
TGTGCCAGCAGCAAAAGCGATCACGTCAGGGACTACACAGATACGCAGTACTTT